These 31 T cell receptor beta chains originate from one sample sequenced in a study of neoadjuvant anti-PD-1 for oral cavity cancer (dated by TCRdb to about 2021). Library prep was done by the immunoSEQ multiplex PCR assay. TCRdb retrieved this table from immuneACCESS and kept in-frame rearrangements only. Not all clones are present; in checked studies, unresolved V genes account for under half, and no reason is known for the remainder. Here the sample has 13,000 to 15,000 clones; roughly two thirds occur a single time. Of the sample, approximately 2.1% is held by the ten largest clones. The sample's time point label is to be understood as: before neoadjuvant nivolumab. Sequencing was performed on PBMCs, taken before nivolumab (anti-PD-1) treatment. These receptors were obtained from a person aged 35 to 85 with oral cavity squamous cell carcinoma.

The rearrangement uses TRBV13 and TRBJ1-4, with D possibly matching TRBD1 (5 bases). V was cut by 5 bases and J by 2 bases, with 9 bases left in between. The CDR3 totals 14 residues. Germline values: CDR1 PRHDT, CDR2 FYEKMQ (reference sequence). The CDR3 nucleotides are TGTGCCAGCAGCGCGGGACTGACTAATGAAAAACTGTTTTTT. Translation gives CASSAGLTNEKLFF.

CDR3 loop: CASSLIVGELFF. CDR3 nucleotide sequence: TGTGCCAGCAGTTTAATTGTCGGGGAGCTGTTTTTT. The chain is built from TRBV27 and TRBJ2-2; unclear D gene. The CDR3 is 12 amino acids. Germline loops: CDR1 MNHEY, CDR2 SMNVEV (reference sequence). The ends were cut back, 2 bases at V and 7 bases at J, with 5 bases in the middle.

The V and J genes are TRBV27 and TRBJ1-2; D is perhaps TRBD1 (5 bases). The CDR3 sequence is 12 residues long. V was clipped by 4 bases and J by 8 bases, with 11 bases between them. The V gene's germline CDR1 is MNHEY and CDR2 SMNVEV (reference sequence). CDR3 residues: CASSSGWAGYTF. CDR3 DNA sequence: TGTGCCAGCAGTTCAGGGTGGGCAGGCTACACCTTC.

The chain joins TRBV5-1 to TRBJ1-1, with D uncertain. The CDR3 length is 13 residues. Germline V gene data show CDR1 as SGHRS and CDR2 as YFSETQ. With 5 bases removed from V and 1 base from J, the gap between germline ends came to 9 bases. CDR3 in DNA: TGCGCCAGCAGTCCCAGCCCGAACACTGAAGCTTTCTTT. It encodes CASSPSPNTEAFF. The entire variable domain, with the rest obtained from reference TRBV5-1 and TRBJ1-1, is as follows: KAGVTQTPRYLIKTRGQQVTLSCSPISGHRSVSWYQQTPGQGLQFLFEYFSETQRNKGNFPGRFSGRQFSNSRSEMNVSTLELGDSALYLCASSPSPNTEAFFGQGTRLTVV.

The rearrangement joins TRBV5-1 to TRBJ1-3; 11 nucleotides line up with TRBD1. This CDR3 comprises 18 residues. Germline V gene sequence: CDR1 SGHRS, CDR2 YFSETQ. Trimming removed 1 base from V and 1 base from J; junction bases left unmatched: 7. The CDR3 loop is CASSLPGQGALSGNTIYF. In DNA, the CDR3 is TGCGCCAGCAGCTTGCCAGGACAGGGGGCCCTATCTGGAAACACCATATATTTT.

V usage is TRBV6-4 and J usage is TRBJ2-2; TRBD1 matches 10 bases. Germline V lookup: CDR1 MRHNA, CDR2 SNTAGT. The V segment lost 3 bases and the J segment 5 bases; nucleotides outside the gene matches: 12. There are 18 residues in the CDR3. The DNA for the CDR3 is TGTGCCAGCAGTGATACGGAAGGGACAGGGGTACGGACCGGGGAGCTGTTTTTT. Its protein is CASSDTEGTGVRTGELFF.

This clone was observed once. The chain is built from TRBV5-1 and TRBJ2-7; D may match TRBD1 or TRBD2 (6 bases each). Trimming took off 4 bases at V and 0 bases at J, with 23 bases between the two ends. Germline V lookup: CDR1 SGHRS, CDR2 YFSETQ. CDR3 length equals 18 residues. CDR3 sequence reads: CASSPGQRGAGTSYEQYF. DNA of the CDR3: TGCGCCAGCAGCCCAGGACAGAGAGGAGCGGGTACCTCCTACGAGCAGTACTTC.

This chain joins TRBV7-2 and TRBJ2-5; D is possibly TRBD1 or TRBD2 (5 bases each). CDR3 length equals 16 residues. Between the trimmed V and J ends, which lost 8 bases and 5 bases, there was a span of 24 bases. Germline V lookup: CDR1 SGHTA, CDR2 FQGNSA. CDR3 sequence: CASQSTGTVPMETQYF. DNA for the CDR3: TGTGCCAGCCAATCCACCGGGACGGTTCCAATGGAGACCCAGTACTTC.

This chain uses TRBV27 with TRBJ1-6; no reliable D call. This CDR3 is built from 10 residues. Germline V lookup: CDR1 MNHEY, CDR2 SMNVEV (reference sequence). The ends were cut back, 10 bases at V and 8 bases at J, with 6 bases in the middle. The CDR3 region is CATRDSPLHF. The CDR3 nucleotides are TGTGCCACCCGGGATTCACCCCTCCACTTT.

J is TRBJ2-5 and V is TRBV5-4, with 8 positions matching TRBD1. CDR3 length equals 14 residues. Trimming at V came to 5 bases and at J to 2 bases, leaving 5 bases not matched to a gene. The germline V gene encodes CDR1 SGHNT and CDR2 YYREEE (reference sequence). CDR3 loop: CASRRDRGQETQYF. The CDR3 DNA follows: TGTGCCAGCAGGCGAGACAGGGGTCAAGAGACCCAGTACTTC.

The chain combines TRBV7-9 with TRBJ1-2; 9 bases agree with TRBD1. V lost 0 bases, J lost 8 bases, and 13 bases stayed unmatched. The CDR3 totals 17 residues. Germline V lookup: CDR1 SEHNR, CDR2 FQNEAQ (reference sequence). The CDR3 protein is CASSLAPGQGTSPGYTF. DNA of the CDR3: TGTGCCAGCAGCTTAGCGCCGGGACAGGGAACGTCTCCGGGCTACACCTTC.

The chain is built from TRBV7-9 and TRBJ2-5; D is unclear. This CDR3 region has 14 residues. Germline loops: CDR1 SEHNR, CDR2 FQNEAQ (reference sequence). V lost 5 bases to trimming and J lost 3 bases, with 13 bases between them. The CDR3 region has the DNA TGTGCCAGCAGCGCAACTGGGTGGGAAGAGACCCAGTACTTC. Translating gives CASSATGWEETQYF.

The V gene is TRBV4-2, the J gene TRBJ1-3; D is uncertain. The germline gives CDR1 LGHNA, CDR2 YNFKEQ. Trimming pared 0 bases from V and 0 bases from J, leaving 24 bases between. There are 21 residues in the CDR3. Here the CDR3 DNA reads TGTGCCAGCAGCCAAGAACGTTTTTCCAAAGGACGGCTAAGCTCTGGAAACACCATATATTTT. Amino acids: CASSQERFSKGRLSSGNTIYF.

In this sample, this clone turned up once. The chain carries TRBV5-1 and TRBJ1-5, with 8 positions matching TRBD1. With V trimmed by 1 base and J by 7 bases, 13 bases remained unmatched. Per germline, CDR1 SGHRS and CDR2 YFSETQ. This CDR3 has 17 residues. The CDR3 DNA follows: TGCGCCAGCAGCTTGTATCCCGGGACAGGTGGTCGGCAGCCCCAGCATTTT. Amino acids: CASSLYPGTGGRQPQHF.

This clone turned up a few times. The V gene is TRBV10-3, the J gene TRBJ2-3, with 9 bases aligning to TRBD2. CDR1 is ENHRY, CDR2 SYGVKD, per germline. Trimming at V came to 2 bases and at J to 9 bases, leaving 12 bases not matched to a gene. The length of the CDR3 is 16 residues. The CDR3 coding sequence is TGTGCCATCAGTGAGACTGGACTAGCGCCTCCGGGCACGCAGTATTTT. Protein product: CAISETGLAPPGTQYF.

This clone is labeled medium-sized. The gene calls are TRBV6-6 and TRBJ1-2, with D possibly matching TRBD1 (5 bases). The CDR3 contains 16 residues. Germline values: CDR1 MNHNY, CDR2 SVGAGI (reference sequence). Trimming took 5 bases from V and 4 from J, leaving 20 bases between them. The DNA of the CDR3 is TGTGCCAGCAGTAAACAGTGGGCCAGGGCGGGCTATGGCTACACCTTC. Translating it yields CASSKQWARAGYGYTF.

This clone was recorded a few times. CDR3 sequence reads: CASSLSQVKTGELFF. DNA for the CDR3: TGCGCCAGCAGCTTGTCCCAGGTGAAAACCGGGGAGCTGTTTTTT. The chain recombines TRBV5-1 with TRBJ2-2; D not certain. V was pared by 1 base and J by 5 bases, with 12 bases between. The CDR3 has 15 amino acids. Germline loops: CDR1 SGHRS, CDR2 YFSETQ.

This clone was seen just once. The genes are TRBV30 and TRBJ2-5; D remains unclear. CDR1 is GTSNPN, CDR2 SVGIG, per germline (reference sequence). The CDR3 has 13 amino acids. Trimming took off 1 base at V and 1 base at J, with 7 bases between the two ends. CDR3 region: CAWSGGLQETQYF. The CDR3, as DNA: TGTGCCTGGAGTGGGGGTCTCCAAGAGACCCAGTACTTC. Full variable domain (missing parts from reference TRBV30 and TRBJ2-5): SQTIHQWPATLVQPVGSPLSLECTVEGTSNPNLYWYRQAAGRGLQLLFYSVGIGQISSEVPQNLSASRPQDRQFILSSKKLLLSDSGFYLCAWSGGLQETQYFGPGTRLLVL.

The chain is built from TRBV5-4 and TRBJ1-5, with D unclear. Trimming pared 0 bases from V and 5 bases from J, leaving 12 bases between. CDR1 is SGHNT and CDR2 is YYREEE in the germline V gene (reference sequence). The CDR3 covers 15 residues. The CDR3 protein is CASSLGTDGDQPQHF. The CDR3 region has the DNA TGTGCCAGCAGCTTGGGGACGGACGGGGATCAGCCCCAGCATTTT.

V and J are TRBV21-1 and TRBJ2-3; the D call of TRBD1 is as the table states it, not checked on the DNA. TRBV21-1 is a pseudogene. The CDR3 is 17 amino acids. The CDR3 DNA sequence: TGTGCCAGCAGCAAATTCTGGGCCCGTTTTAGCACAGATACGCAGTATTTT. Protein product: CASSKFWARFSTDTQYF.

This chain links TRBV15 with TRBJ2-1, with TRBD2 matching over 14 bases. This CDR3 has 15 residues. Germline V gene sequence: CDR1 LNHNV, CDR2 YYDKDF (reference sequence). After removal of 6 bases from V and 7 bases from J, the junction contained 5 bases not matched to a gene. The CDR3, as DNA: TGTGCCACCAGGCCGGGACTAGCGGGAGTTAATGAGCAGTTCTTC. Its translation is CATRPGLAGVNEQFF.

The chain recombines TRBV9 with TRBJ2-1; 8 nucleotides match TRBD1. The junction had 3 bases not matched to a gene; V was cut back by 4 bases and J by 0 bases. Germline lookup yields CDR1 SGDLS and CDR2 YYNGEE. The CDR3 runs to 15 residues. The chain's CDR3 is CASSLTGASYNEQFF. CDR3 nucleotides: TGTGCCAGCAGCTTGACAGGGGCCTCCTACAATGAGCAGTTCTTC.

The chain links TRBV7-8 to TRBJ1-5; no reliable D call. The CDR3 consists of 16 residues. The ends were cut back, 3 bases at V and 5 bases at J, with 17 bases in the middle. Germline CDR1 and CDR2: SGHVS and FQNEAQ. CDR3 coding DNA: TGTGCCAGCAGCTTTAAGGGTTTGCGGCATTATCAGCCCCAGCATTTT. It is translated as CASSFKGLRHYQPQHF.

This clone was recorded once. The V and J genes are TRBV30 and TRBJ2-7; 7 bases agree with TRBD2. V lost 0 bases, J lost 6 bases, and 8 bases stayed unmatched. This CDR3 is built from 14 residues. Germline V CDR1 and CDR2: GTSNPN, SVGIG (reference sequence). The CDR3 loop is CAWSVQLGGSEQYF. DNA for the CDR3: TGTGCCTGGAGTGTACAATTGGGGGGGTCCGAGCAGTACTTC.

The V gene is TRBV11-2, the J gene TRBJ2-3; 7 bases fit TRBD1. J was trimmed by 5 bases and V by 5 bases; bases with no gene match: 10. CDR1 is SGHAT and CDR2 is FQNNGV in the germline V gene. The CDR3 is made up of 15 amino acids. The CDR3 loop is CASSPRTGTQDTQYF. In DNA, the CDR3 is TGTGCCAGCAGCCCCCGGACAGGTACGCAAGATACGCAGTATTTT.

V is TRBV2 and J is TRBJ1-1; D not certain. This CDR3 has 15 amino acids. Trimming cost V 6 bases and J 5 bases, with 19 bases left between them. Per germline, CDR1 SNHLY and CDR2 FYNNEI. CDR3 DNA: TGTGCCAGCAGGAAGCGGGCTGAGGGAACAACTGAAGCTTTCTTT. Its protein product is CASRKRAEGTTEAFF.

This sequence joins TRBV13 and TRBJ2-6; no reliable D call. The CDR3 loop spans 15 amino acids. Germline CDR1 and CDR2: PRHDT and FYEKMQ (reference sequence). V shed 2 bases and J shed 0 bases, with 5 bases lying between them. The CDR3 here is CASSLLGSGANVLTF. CDR3 in DNA: TGTGCCAGCAGCTTACTGGGCTCTGGGGCCAACGTCCTGACTTTC.

The chain recombines TRBV27 with TRBJ1-5; a weak D match, TRBD1 (5 bases). Germline CDR1 reads MNHEY; CDR2 reads SMNVEV (reference sequence). This CDR3 is built from 16 residues. Trimming took 2 bases from V and 4 from J, leaving 15 bases between them. The CDR3 region is CASSLNPWDVNQPQHF. The CDR3 coding sequence is TGTGCCAGCAGTTTAAACCCCTGGGACGTAAATCAGCCCCAGCATTTT.

This sequence joins TRBV5-1 and TRBJ2-5, with 8 positions matching TRBD1. CDR1 and CDR2 (germline): SGHRS, YFSETQ. V was clipped by 3 bases and J by 5 bases; unmatched bases: 9. The CDR3 is 15 residues long. The CDR3 region is CASSSPTGEVETQYF. The CDR3 coding sequence is TGCGCCAGCAGCTCCCCGACAGGGGAAGTGGAGACCCAGTACTTC. The whole variable domain, remainder taken from reference TRBV5-1 and TRBJ2-5, is KAGVTQTPRYLIKTRGQQVTLSCSPISGHRSVSWYQQTPGQGLQFLFEYFSETQRNKGNFPGRFSGRQFSNSRSEMNVSTLELGDSALYLCASSSPTGEVETQYFGPGTRLLVL.

The V call is TRBV6-5, the J call TRBJ2-7, with 9 bases matching TRBD2. The V gene's germline CDR1 is MNHEY and CDR2 SVGAGI. The J segment lost 4 bases and the V segment lost 6 bases, leaving 10 bases of the junction unmatched. The CDR3 runs to 15 residues. CDR3 nucleotide sequence: TGTGCCAGCAGCCTCTCTAGCGGGGTTCAGTACGAGCAGTACTTC. Translation gives CASSLSSGVQYEQYF.

The J gene is TRBJ2-1, the V gene TRBV4-2; D gene unclear. V was clipped by 4 bases and J by 0 bases, with 10 bases between them. The CDR3 loop spans 15 amino acids. Germline loops: CDR1 LGHNA, CDR2 YNFKEQ. CDR3 in amino acids: CASSPLGSSYNEQFF. In DNA form, the CDR3 reads TGTGCCAGCAGCCCTTTGGGATCCTCCTACAATGAGCAGTTCTTC.